Below are 7 T cell receptor beta chains sequenced from a single sample in a study of shared clonotypes between healthy human individuals. The assay was immunoSEQ multiplex PCR, and TCRdb's table has in-frame clones only and misses some. This sample has roughly 1,100,000 clones; around 74% occur once, and the top ten carry about 1.5%. Sequenced: memory CD4+ T cells sorted from blood. Subset denoted: CD45RA-negative fraction. The receptors come from a man between 18 and 35 years old in good health.

This chain links TRBV6-1 with TRBJ1-3; no reliable D call. V lost 0 bases to trimming and J lost 0 bases, with 12 bases between them. Germline CDR1 and CDR2: MNHNS and SASEGT. The CDR3 sequence is 17 residues long. As DNA, the CDR3 is TGTGCCAGCAGTGAAGCGTTGGGCGGACGCTCTGGAAACACCATATATTTT. It yields the protein CASSEALGGRSGNTIYF.

This chain joins TRBV5-1 and TRBJ2-3, with a tentative D call TRBD2 (6 bases). The germline CDR1 and CDR2 sequences are SGHRS and YFSETQ. This CDR3 has 16 residues. V was trimmed by 0 bases and J by 4 bases, leaving 15 bases between them. CDR3 nucleotides: TGCGCCAGCAGCTTGGGGTTAGCGGTGGGAGCAGATACGCAGTATTTT. Its translation is CASSLGLAVGADTQYF.

This chain connects TRBV7-9 to TRBJ1-2, with D tentatively TRBD1 (5 bases). Germline V gene sequence: CDR1 SEHNR, CDR2 FQNEAQ (reference sequence). The length of the CDR3 is 13 residues. V lost 4 bases and J 5 bases, leaving 11 bases between the germline ends. Written as DNA, the CDR3 is TGTGCCAGCAGCTCCCAGACAGCTTATGGCTACACCTTC. This sequence encodes CASSSQTAYGYTF.

The chain recombines TRBV14 with TRBJ1-1; a weak D match, TRBD1 (5 bases). CDR1 is SGHDN and CDR2 is FVKESK in the germline V gene. Trimming took off 0 bases at V and 11 bases at J, with 13 bases between the two ends. The CDR3 loop spans 13 amino acids. CDR3 sequence (DNA): TGTGCCAGCAGCCAAGATCTGGCAGGGTTGGCTTTCTTT. This encodes CASSQDLAGLAFF.

This clone appeared a few times. The rearrangement uses TRBV19 and TRBJ1-6; 8 bases map to TRBD1. Per the germline V gene, CDR1 is LNHDA and CDR2 is SQIVND (reference sequence). The junction had 8 bases not matched to a gene; V was cut back by 5 bases and J by 8 bases. This CDR3 spans 15 amino acids. The CDR3 region is CASSSWTGSDSPLHF. CDR3 bases: TGTGCCAGTAGTTCCTGGACAGGGAGCGATTCACCCCTCCACTTT.

The CDR3 region is CASSLDGGFSYGYTF. CDR3 in DNA: TGTGCCAGCAGCTTAGATGGAGGGTTTAGCTATGGCTACACCTTC. The rearrangement joins TRBV11-2 to TRBJ1-2; D ambiguous. Germline CDR1 and CDR2: SGHAT and FQNNGV. The CDR3 length is 15 residues. V lost 0 bases and J 4 bases, leaving 12 bases between the germline ends.

J is TRBJ2-5 and V is TRBV2, with 7 bases lining up with TRBD2. The CDR3 has 15 residues. The J segment lost 2 bases and the V segment lost 2 bases, leaving 5 bases of the junction unmatched. The germline V gene encodes CDR1 SNHLY and CDR2 FYNNEI. The CDR3 region has the DNA TGTGCCAGCAGTGAAAGCGGGGCGCCTCAAGAGACCCAGTACTTC. This encodes CASSESGAPQETQYF. Full variable domain (outside the CDR3, taken from reference TRBV2 and TRBJ2-5): EPEVTQTPSHQVTQMGQEVILRCVPISNHLYFYWYRQILGQKVEFLVSFYNNEISEKSEIFDDQFSVERPDGSNFTLKIRSTKLEDSAMYFCASSESGAPQETQYFGPGTRLLVL.